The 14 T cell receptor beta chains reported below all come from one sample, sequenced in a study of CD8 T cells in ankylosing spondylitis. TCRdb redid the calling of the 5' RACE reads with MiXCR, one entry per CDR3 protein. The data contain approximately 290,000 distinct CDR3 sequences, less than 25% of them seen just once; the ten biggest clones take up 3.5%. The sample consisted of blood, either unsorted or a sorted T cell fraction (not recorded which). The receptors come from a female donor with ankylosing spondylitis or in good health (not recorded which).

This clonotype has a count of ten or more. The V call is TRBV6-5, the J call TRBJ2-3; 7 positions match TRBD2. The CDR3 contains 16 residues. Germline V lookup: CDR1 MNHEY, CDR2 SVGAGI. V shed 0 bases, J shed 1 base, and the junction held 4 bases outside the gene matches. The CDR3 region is CASSYSGGRGTDTQYF. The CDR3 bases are TGTGCCAGCAGTTACTCCGGGGGGAGAGGCACAGATACGCAGTATTTT.

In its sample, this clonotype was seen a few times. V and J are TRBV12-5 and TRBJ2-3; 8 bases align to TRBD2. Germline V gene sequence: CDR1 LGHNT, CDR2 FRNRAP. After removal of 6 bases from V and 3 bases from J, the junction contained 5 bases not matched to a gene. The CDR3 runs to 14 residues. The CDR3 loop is CASGPGLVTDTQYF. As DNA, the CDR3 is TGTGCTAGTGGACCGGGACTAGTTACAGATACGCAGTATTTT.

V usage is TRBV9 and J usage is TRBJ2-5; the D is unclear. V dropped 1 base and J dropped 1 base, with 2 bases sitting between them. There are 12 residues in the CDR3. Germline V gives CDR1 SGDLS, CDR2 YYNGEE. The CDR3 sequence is CASSVSQETQYF. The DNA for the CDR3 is TGTGCCAGCAGCGTATCCCAAGAGACCCAGTACTTC.

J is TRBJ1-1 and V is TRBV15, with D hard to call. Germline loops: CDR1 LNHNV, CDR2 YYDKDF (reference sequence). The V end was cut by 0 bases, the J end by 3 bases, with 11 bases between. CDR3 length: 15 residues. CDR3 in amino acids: CATSRDFAGDTEAFF. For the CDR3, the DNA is TGTGCCACCAGCAGAGATTTCGCAGGCGACACTGAAGCTTTCTTT.

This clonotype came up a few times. The CDR3 DNA reads as TGTGCCAGCAGTCCTTCACCTCCAACAGGCCGCGAGCAGTACTTC. It codes for CASSPSPPTGREQYF. The V gene is TRBV2, the J gene TRBJ2-7, with D perhaps matching TRBD1 (5 bases). This CDR3 spans 15 amino acids. Trimming cost V 5 bases and J 6 bases, with 20 bases left between them. Germline V gene data show CDR1 as SNHLY and CDR2 as FYNNEI.

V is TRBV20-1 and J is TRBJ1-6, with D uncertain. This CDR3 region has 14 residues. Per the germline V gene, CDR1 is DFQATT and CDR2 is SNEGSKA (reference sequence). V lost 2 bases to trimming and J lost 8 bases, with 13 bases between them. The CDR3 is CSARRLSLDSPLHF. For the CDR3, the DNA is TGCAGTGCTAGAAGGCTGTCGTTGGATTCACCCCTCCACTTT.

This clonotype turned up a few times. DNA of the CDR3: TGCAGTGCTAGTCGGGGCGGGACGGGTGAGCAGTACTTC. It specifies CSASRGGTGEQYF. This chain joins TRBV20-1 and TRBJ2-7; D possibly corresponds to TRBD2 (6 bases). Trimming pared 3 bases from V and 7 bases from J, leaving 16 bases between. The CDR3 extends over 13 amino acids. The germline V gene encodes CDR1 DFQATT and CDR2 SNEGSKA (reference sequence).

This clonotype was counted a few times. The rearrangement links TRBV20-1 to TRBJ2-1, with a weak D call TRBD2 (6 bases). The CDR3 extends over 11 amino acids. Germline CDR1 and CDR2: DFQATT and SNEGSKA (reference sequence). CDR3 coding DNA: TGCAGCCCGCTGGGAGGCCATGAGCAGTTCTTC. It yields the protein CSPLGGHEQFF.

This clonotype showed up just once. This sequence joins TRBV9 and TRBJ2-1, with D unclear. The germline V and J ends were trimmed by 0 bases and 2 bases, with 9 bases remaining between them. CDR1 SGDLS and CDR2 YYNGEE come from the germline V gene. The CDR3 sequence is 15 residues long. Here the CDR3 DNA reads TGTGCCAGCAGCGTAGATCCGCAGGCCTACAATGAGCAGTTCTTC. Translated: CASSVDPQAYNEQFF.

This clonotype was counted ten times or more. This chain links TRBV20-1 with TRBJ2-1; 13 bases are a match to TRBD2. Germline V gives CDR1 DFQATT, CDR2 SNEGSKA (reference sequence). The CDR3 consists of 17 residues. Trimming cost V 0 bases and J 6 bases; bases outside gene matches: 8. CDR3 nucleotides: TGCAGTGCTAGAGATAGGAGGACTAGCGGGAGCCCCAATGAGCAGTTCTTC. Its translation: CSARDRRTSGSPNEQFF.

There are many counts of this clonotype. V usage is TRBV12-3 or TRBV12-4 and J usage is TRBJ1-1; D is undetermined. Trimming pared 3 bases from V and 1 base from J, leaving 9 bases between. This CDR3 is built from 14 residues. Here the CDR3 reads CASSFRQANTEAFF. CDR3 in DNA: TGTGCCAGCAGTTTCCGGCAGGCGAACACTGAAGCTTTCTTT.

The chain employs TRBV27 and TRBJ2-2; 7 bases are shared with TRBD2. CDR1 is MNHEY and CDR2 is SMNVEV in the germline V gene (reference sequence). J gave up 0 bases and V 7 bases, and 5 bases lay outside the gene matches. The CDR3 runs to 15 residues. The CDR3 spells CASTRLASNTGELFF. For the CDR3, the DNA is TGTGCCAGCACACGACTAGCTTCGAACACCGGGGAGCTGTTTTTT.

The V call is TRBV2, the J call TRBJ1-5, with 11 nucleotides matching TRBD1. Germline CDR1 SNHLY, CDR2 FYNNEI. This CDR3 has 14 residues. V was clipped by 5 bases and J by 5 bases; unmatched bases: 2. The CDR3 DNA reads TGTGCCAGCAGTCGGGACAGGGGGTATCAGCCCCAGCATTTT. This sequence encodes CASSRDRGYQPQHF.

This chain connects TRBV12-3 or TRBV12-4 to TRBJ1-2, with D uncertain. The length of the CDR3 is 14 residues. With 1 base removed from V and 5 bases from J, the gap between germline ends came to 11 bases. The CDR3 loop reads CASSLGGATYGYTF. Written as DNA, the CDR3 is TGTGCCAGCAGTTTAGGTGGAGCGACTTATGGCTACACCTTC.